Presented here are 29 T cell receptor beta chains from one specimen sequenced in a study of blood T cell repertoires in COVID-19. TCRdb keeps only in-frame clones here, not all; method: immunoSEQ multiplex PCR. The sample holds more than 85,000 clones, over 60% seen once. Sequenced: peripheral blood. The receptors come from a woman older than 75 with active or convalescent COVID-19.

The chain couples TRBV5-6 to TRBJ1-3; perhaps TRBD1 as D (6 bases). Germline V gives CDR1 SGHDT, CDR2 YYEEEE. The CDR3 totals 15 residues. Between the trimmed V and J ends, which lost 1 base and 2 bases, there was a span of 10 bases. The CDR3 loop reads CASSLRQGTGNTIYF. CDR3 nucleotide sequence: TGTGCCAGCAGCTTGCGGCAGGGGACTGGAAACACCATATATTTT.

This chain connects TRBV6-2 or TRBV6-3 to TRBJ2-2; 9 bases match TRBD1. V dropped 6 bases and J dropped 4; count of bases not matched to a gene: 6. CDR1 is MNHEY and CDR2 is SVGEGT in the germline V gene. This CDR3 has 15 residues. This CDR3 reads CASSHRGHSTGELFF. The DNA for the CDR3 is TGTGCCAGCAGCCACAGGGGGCATAGCACCGGGGAGCTGTTTTTT.

The rearrangement uses TRBV7-2 and TRBJ2-7; no definite D call. Germline CDR1 SGHTA, CDR2 FQGNSA. Trimming left V 2 bases short and J 1 base short, with 6 bases between. The CDR3 has 13 residues. CDR3 sequence: CASSLYTSYEQYF. The CDR3 DNA reads TGTGCCAGCAGCTTATACACGTCCTACGAGCAGTACTTC.

The CDR3 coding sequence is TGTGCCAGCAGCTTATGGGGCGCCCAAGGTGAGCAGTACTTC. Translation: CASSLWGAQGEQYF. The V and J genes are TRBV11-3 and TRBJ2-7; possible D gene TRBD1, 5 bases. The germline V gene encodes CDR1 SGHNT and CDR2 YENEEA. The CDR3 is 14 amino acids. V was trimmed by 2 bases and J by 7 bases, leaving 15 bases between them. Supplemented by reference TRBV11-3 and TRBJ2-7, the full variable domain reads EAGVVQSPRYKIIEKKQPVAFWCNPISGHNTLYWYLQNLGQGPELLIRYENEEAVDDSQLPKDRFSAERLKGVDSTLKIQPAELGDSAVYLCASSLWGAQGEQYFGPGTRLTVT.

This chain joins TRBV2 and TRBJ2-7; the D is unclear. Germline CDR1 reads SNHLY; CDR2 reads FYNNEI. CDR3 length: 12 residues. Trimming took 4 bases from V and 3 from J, leaving 7 bases between them. The CDR3 bases are TGTGCCAGCAGTGGATACGGCTACGAGCAGTACTTC. Protein sequence: CASSGYGYEQYF.

The chain combines TRBV2 with TRBJ2-3, with 7 bases identical to TRBD2. The V segment lost 5 bases and the J segment 0 bases; nucleotides outside the gene matches: 5. Looked up from germline, CDR1 is SNHLY and CDR2 is FYNNEI. The CDR3 totals 15 residues. The CDR3 spells CASSFKRGSTDTQYF. The CDR3 bases are TGTGCCAGCAGTTTTAAGCGGGGAAGCACAGATACGCAGTATTTT.

This clone has more than one count but fewer than ten. DNA of the CDR3: TGTGCCAGCAGCTCATGGACAGGGGGCTACAATGAGCAGTTCTTC. Protein product: CASSSWTGGYNEQFF. The V and J genes are TRBV7-2 and TRBJ2-1, with 10 bases lining up with TRBD1. The trim removed 4 bases at V and 3 bases at J, leaving 3 bases unmatched. Per germline, CDR1 SGHTA and CDR2 FQGNSA. The length of the CDR3 is 15 residues.

This sequence joins TRBV7-9 and TRBJ2-3; the match to TRBD2 covers 7 bases. The CDR3 loop spans 17 amino acids. Trimming at V came to 4 bases and at J to 6 bases, leaving 16 bases not matched to a gene. CDR1 is SEHNR and CDR2 is FQNEAQ in the germline V gene (reference sequence). CDR3 sequence (DNA): TGTGCCAGCAGCTCGTGGGGGAGGGCGGGAGCATCTGATACGCAGTATTTT. Residues: CASSSWGRAGASDTQYF.

This clone was detected only a few times. The gene calls are TRBV11-2 and TRBJ1-2; weak D call: TRBD1 (5 bases). The CDR3 loop spans 14 amino acids. Germline-derived CDR1 and CDR2 are SGHAT and FQNNGV. The V end was cut by 3 bases, the J end by 3 bases, with 11 bases between. This CDR3 reads CASSFREYHYGYTF. DNA of the CDR3: TGTGCCAGCAGCTTCAGGGAATATCACTATGGCTACACCTTC.

This clone was seen repeatedly, ten times or more. This rearrangement joins TRBV11-2 to TRBJ2-7; D may be TRBD2 (6 bases). The CDR3 consists of 14 residues. Germline V gene data show CDR1 as SGHAT and CDR2 as FQNNGV. V dropped 3 bases and J dropped 6 bases, with 15 bases sitting between them. CDR3 in amino acids: CASSFIAEDAEQYF. The CDR3 region has the DNA TGTGCCAGCAGCTTTATAGCGGAGGACGCCGAGCAGTACTTC.

Only one count was recorded for this clone. The J gene is TRBJ2-7, the V gene TRBV10-3, with D perhaps TRBD2 (5 bases). From germline, CDR1 is ENHRY and CDR2 SYGVKD. The CDR3 has 12 residues. The V end was cut by 2 bases, the J end by 6 bases, with 8 bases between. In DNA, the CDR3 is TGTGCCATCAGTGAGGAGGGTATCGAGCAGTACTTC. This translates into CAISEEGIEQYF.

The V call is TRBV13, the J call TRBJ2-1, with D uncertain. The V and J ends lost 0 bases and 7 bases respectively, with 7 bases between them. CDR1 PRHDT and CDR2 FYEKMQ come from the germline V gene (reference sequence). The length of the CDR3 is 13 residues. The chain's CDR3 is CASSLGARNEQFF. CDR3 nucleotide sequence: TGTGCCAGCAGCTTAGGCGCTAGGAATGAGCAGTTCTTC.

This clone was observed a few times. This sequence joins TRBV23-1 and TRBJ1-5; TRBD1 is a possible D gene (5 bases). TRBV23-1 qualifies as an ORF whose function is uncertain. The germline V and J ends were trimmed by 3 bases and 5 bases, with 17 bases remaining between them. The CDR3 has 16 amino acids. CDR3 protein: CASSQSQGGGDQPQHF. CDR3 in DNA: TGCGCCAGCAGTCAGTCGCAGGGAGGTGGGGATCAGCCCCAGCATTTT.

V gene TRBV10-3 combines with J gene TRBJ2-7; TRBD2 matches at 10 bases. V gave up 4 bases and J gave up 5 bases; unmatched junction bases: 8. In germline, CDR1 is ENHRY, CDR2 SYGVKD. The CDR3 covers 15 residues. CDR3 bases: TGTGCCATCAGTGGAGTAGCGGGAGGTCTGGACGAGCAGTACTTC. Residues: CAISGVAGGLDEQYF.

This clone was recorded a few times. The chain is built from TRBV19 and TRBJ1-5; 8 bases are shared with TRBD1. Germline CDR1 is LNHDA and CDR2 is SQIVND (reference sequence). V was clipped by 7 bases and J by 3 bases; unmatched bases: 8. CDR3 length equals 15 residues. The CDR3 DNA reads TGTGCCAGTATAGCAGACAGGGGTCCCAATCAGCCCCAGCATTTT. Its protein is CASIADRGPNQPQHF.

The V call is TRBV7-2, the J call TRBJ2-3; D might be TRBD2 (5 bases). This CDR3 contains 16 residues. Germline CDR1 and CDR2: SGHTA and FQGNSA. The V and J ends lost 1 base and 6 bases respectively, with 17 bases between them. The CDR3 region has the DNA TGTGCCAGCAGCTTAGGAGGACGGGGAGTCTCTGATACGCAGTATTTT. As protein: CASSLGGRGVSDTQYF.

The chain combines TRBV2 with TRBJ1-2; D may be TRBD1 (6 bases). This CDR3 is 15 amino acids long. Germline assignment: CDR1 SNHLY and CDR2 FYNNEI. Trimming left V 4 bases short and J 3 bases short, with 15 bases between. The chain's CDR3 is CASSGDRTQHYGYTF. The CDR3 nucleotides are TGTGCCAGCAGTGGAGACAGGACCCAACACTATGGCTACACCTTC.

This clone is a singleton in its sample. The chain employs TRBV10-3 and TRBJ2-3; 11 nucleotides line up with TRBD2. The CDR3 sequence is 18 residues long. Germline V gene data show CDR1 as ENHRY and CDR2 as SYGVKD. The trim removed 5 bases at V and 6 bases at J, leaving 16 bases unmatched. CDR3 in amino acids: CAISWLAGGRLGVDTQYF. The CDR3 nucleotides read TGTGCCATCAGTTGGCTAGCGGGAGGCCGGCTGGGTGTTGATACGCAGTATTTT.

The chain carries TRBV6-5 and TRBJ1-2, with D perhaps TRBD1 (5 bases). Looked up from germline, CDR1 is MNHEY and CDR2 is SVGAGI. This CDR3 has 15 amino acids. Trimming left V 10 bases short and J 5 bases short, with 23 bases between. For the CDR3, the DNA is TGTGCCACTTCCCCCCAGGGCAACCTAGGATATGGCTACACCTTC. This sequence encodes CATSPQGNLGYGYTF.

The chain's CDR3 is CASSETRQAYEQYF. CDR3 coding DNA: TGTGCCAGCAGTGAAACCAGACAGGCCTACGAGCAGTACTTC. The chain uses TRBV27 and TRBJ2-7; D may be TRBD1 (6 bases). V lost 5 bases, J lost 2 bases, and 13 bases lay in between. This CDR3 has 14 residues. Per the germline V gene, CDR1 is MNHEY and CDR2 is SMNVEV (reference sequence).

The genes are TRBV3-1 (or the pseudogene TRBV3-2) and TRBJ2-2; D gene uncertain. CDR1 and CDR2 from the germline V gene are LGHDT and YNNKEL (reference sequence). The CDR3 totals 15 residues. V was shortened by 2 bases and J by 2 bases, with 9 bases between the two germline ends. CDR3 sequence reads: CASSQTVYNTGELFF. For the CDR3, the DNA is TGTGCCAGCAGCCAAACAGTTTACAACACCGGGGAGCTGTTTTTT.

The chain combines TRBV6-4 with TRBJ2-7; tentatively, D is TRBD2 (5 bases). The germline V gene encodes CDR1 MRHNA and CDR2 SNTAGT. This CDR3 spans 12 amino acids. The V and J ends lost 6 bases and 3 bases respectively, with 9 bases between them. CDR3 protein: CASRATSYEQYF. The CDR3 DNA reads TGTGCCAGCAGAGCCACTAGCTACGAGCAGTACTTC.

The count of this clone is one. The V and J genes are TRBV6-1 and TRBJ1-2, with TRBD1 as a possible D gene (6 bases). Germline loops: CDR1 MNHNS, CDR2 SASEGT. The CDR3 has 16 residues. Between the trimmed V and J ends, which lost 4 bases and 4 bases, there was a span of 19 bases. The CDR3 protein is CASSGRDKFTGYGYTF. DNA of the CDR3: TGTGCCAGCAGTGGCCGGGACAAGTTTACGGGCTATGGCTACACCTTC.

This clone was observed a few times. The chain carries TRBV5-4 and TRBJ1-2; D might be TRBD1 (6 bases). The CDR3 is made up of 13 amino acids. The V gene's germline CDR1 is SGHNT and CDR2 YYREEE (reference sequence). Trimming shortened V by 5 bases and J by 4 bases, and 12 bases separated the two germline ends. CDR3 in DNA: TGTGCCAGCAGTCCCCAGGGGACCTATGGCTACACCTTC. Translated: CASSPQGTYGYTF.

This chain links TRBV6-2 or TRBV6-3 with TRBJ2-5; 7 nucleotides align to TRBD1. Germline V gives CDR1 MNHEY, CDR2 SVGEGT. The CDR3 runs 16 residues. V shed 0 bases and J 5 bases; nucleotides not matched to a gene: 9. As DNA, the CDR3 is TGTGCCAGCAGTTACTCGAAGATGACAGGGTTGGAGACCCAGTACTTC. This translates into CASSYSKMTGLETQYF.

The gene calls are TRBV18 and TRBJ1-4; a weak D match, TRBD1 (5 bases). Germline CDR1 reads KGHSH; CDR2 reads LQKENI. Trimming took off 8 bases at V and 5 bases at J, with 12 bases between the two ends. The CDR3 is made up of 13 amino acids. The CDR3, as DNA: TGTGCCAGCGGCCAGGGTCTGAATGAAAAACTGTTTTTT. Translated, it gives CASGQGLNEKLFF. The whole variable domain, filled in from reference TRBV18 and TRBJ1-4, reads NAGVMQNPRHLVRRRGQEARLRCSPMKGHSHVYWYRQLPEEGLKFMVYLQKENIIDESGMPKERFSAEFPKEGPSILRIQQVVRGDSAAYFCASGQGLNEKLFFGSGTQLSVL.

There are a few counts of this clone. The chain employs TRBV29-1 and TRBJ2-2; D gene ambiguous. Trimming cost V 3 bases and J 2 bases, with 7 bases left between them. Germline values: CDR1 SQVTM, CDR2 ANQGSEA. The CDR3 has 13 amino acids. The DNA of the CDR3 is TGCAGCGTTGATGACTCTAACACCGGGGAGCTGTTTTTT. It is translated as CSVDDSNTGELFF.

The J gene is TRBJ1-6, the V gene TRBV5-6; D may be TRBD1 (5 bases). The CDR3 extends over 15 amino acids. Looked up from germline, CDR1 is SGHDT and CDR2 is YYEEEE. Deletions cut 0 bases from V and 8 bases from J, with 12 bases between. CDR3 protein: CASSLDGGLDSPLHF. CDR3 nucleotides: TGTGCCAGCAGCTTGGACGGGGGTTTGGATTCACCCCTCCACTTT.

The V gene is TRBV5-1, the J gene TRBJ2-1; 8 nucleotides agree with TRBD2. CDR3 length equals 15 residues. Germline loops: CDR1 SGHRS, CDR2 YFSETQ. Trimming removed 4 bases from V and 6 bases from J; junction bases left unmatched: 9. The CDR3 DNA reads TGCGCCAGCAGCGCCGGGACTAGGCTCGTCAATGAGCAGTTCTTC. Encoded protein: CASSAGTRLVNEQFF.